This is a list of T cell receptor beta chains from one sample in a study of T cell responses to AZD1222 COVID-19 vaccine. Assay used: immunoSEQ multiplex PCR; TCRdb lists only in-frame clones, some missing. This table has some 150,000 clones, 92% appearing once. The sample here was peripheral blood, taken 28 days after the second AZD1222 dose. The receptors shown here come from an adult who received the AZD1222 COVID-19 vaccine. Each CDR3 is given with its conserved first and last residue. The D gene is left open where the match is weak. Where a row states a size, it is once, few, many or the class of an expanded clone; other rows omit it.

D,J,size,V,CDR3,DNA
TRBD1,TRBJ2-7,NA,TRBV3-1/TRBV3-2,CASSPGTGGAEQYF,TGTGCCAGCAGCCCCGGGACAGGGGGCGCCGAGCAGTACTTC
NA,TRBJ1-1,NA,TRBV6-1,CASSEGWGKNTEAFF,TGTGCCAGCAGTGAGGGATGGGGAAAGAACACTGAAGCTTTCTTT
NA,TRBJ2-3,once,TRBV7-9,CASSLAESTVSDTQYF,TGTGCCAGCAGCTTAGCGGAATCTACAGTCTCAGATACGCAGTATTTT
NA,TRBJ2-3,NA,TRBV5-1,CASSLVRDTDTQYF,TGCGCCAGCAGCTTGGTACGGGACACAGATACGCAGTATTTT
TRBD1,TRBJ1-1,once,TRBV10-3,CAITVTGTANTEAFF,TGTGCCATCACCGTGACAGGGACAGCGAACACTGAAGCTTTCTTT
NA,TRBJ1-2,NA,TRBV6-5,CASSPTGGSGYGYTF,TGTGCCAGCAGTCCGACGGGGGGCTCAGGCTATGGCTACACCTTC
TRBD1,TRBJ1-6,NA,TRBV5-1,CASSKQGADSPLHF,TGCGCCAGCAGCAAACAGGGGGCGGATTCACCCCTCCACTTT
TRBD1,TRBJ2-2,NA,TRBV10-1,CASSGQGNTGELFF,TGCGCCAGCAGTGGACAGGGGAACACCGGGGAGCTGTTTTTT
NA,TRBJ2-1,NA,TRBV30,CAWLRRGYNEQFF,TGTGCCTGGTTGCGACGGGGGTACAATGAGCAGTTCTTC
NA,TRBJ1-1,NA,TRBV6-2/TRBV6-3,CASSYSIKPAFF,TGTGCCAGCAGTTACTCGATAAAACCAGCTTTCTTT
NA,TRBJ1-2,NA,TRBV19,CASTQGGVGGYTF,TGTGCCAGTACTCAAGGCGGGGTAGGAGGCTACACCTTC
NA,TRBJ1-5,NA,TRBV5-6,CASSFSDTSNQPQHF,TGTGCCAGCAGCTTCTCGGACACTAGCAATCAGCCCCAGCATTTT
NA,TRBJ2-7,once,TRBV28,CASSPTDSFKYEQYF,TGTGCCAGCAGCCCGACGGACAGCTTCAAATACGAGCAGTACTTC
TRBD2,TRBJ2-2,NA,TRBV4-3,CASSQPLGSGRGAGELFF,TGCGCCAGCAGCCAACCATTGGGTAGCGGGAGAGGGGCCGGGGAGCTGTTTTTT
NA,TRBJ1-2,NA,TRBV18,CASSPFEGRDYGYTF,TGTGCCAGCTCACCCTTCGAGGGGAGGGACTATGGCTACACCTTC
NA,TRBJ1-2,few,TRBV28,CAWGTNYGYTF,TGTGCCTGGGGGACCAACTATGGCTACACCTTC
TRBD2,TRBJ2-7,NA,TRBV10-3,CAISESPGGIGDEQYF,TGTGCCATCAGTGAGTCCCCCGGGGGGATAGGTGACGAGCAGTACTTC
NA,TRBJ2-7,NA,TRBV11-2,CASSSPQLYEQYF,TGTGCCAGCAGCTCCCCCCAATTGTACGAGCAGTACTTC
TRBD2,TRBJ2-3,NA,TRBV27,CASSPIDQRDITDTQYF,TGTGCCAGCAGTCCGATCGATCAGCGGGATATCACAGATACGCAGTATTTT